Listed below are T cell receptor beta chains from one sample, sequenced in a study of blood T cell repertoires in COVID-19. Produced via immunoSEQ multiplex PCR; TCRdb's table is partial and in-frame only. The table lists a few hundred thousand clones, 80% to 90% of them singletons. Sequenced input: peripheral blood. These receptors were collected from a woman in her 50s who had recovered from COVID-19. The CDR3 runs from the conserved cysteine through the conserved F or W. Fields, in order: J gene, clone size, V gene, D gene, CDR3 DNA, CDR3 protein. D genes are given only for firm matches. Only some rows state a clone size, as once, few, many or a class for expanded clones.

>TRBJ2-7|once|TRBV28|TRBD1
TGTGCCAGCAAATACGGGACAGGGAACTACGAGCAGTACTTC
CASKYGTGNYEQYF
>TRBJ2-3|-|TRBV5-1|TRBD1
TGCGCCAGCAGTTACCGGGACAGGGACACAGATACGCAGTATTTT
CASSYRDRDTDTQYF
>TRBJ1-1|-|TRBV2|TRBD1
TGTGCCAGCAGCGACAGGGGTCATTACACTGAAGCTTTCTTT
CASSDRGHYTEAFF
>TRBJ2-7|-|TRBV3-1/TRBV3-2|-
TGTGCCAGCAGCCACCACAGTCAGGGGGGCGAGCAGTACTTC
CASSHHSQGGEQYF
>TRBJ1-1|-|TRBV3-1/TRBV3-2|-
TGTGCCAGCAGCCTAAAGGCAGGGGCCACTGAAGCTTTCTTT
CASSLKAGATEAFF
>TRBJ1-1|-|TRBV5-1|TRBD1
TGCGCCAGCAGCTTGGAGGACAGGGCAGAAGCTTTCTTT
CASSLEDRAEAFF
>TRBJ1-1|-|TRBV7-8|-
TGTGCCAGCAGCTTAGAGGGGGGGGCCACTGAAGCTTTCTTT
CASSLEGGATEAFF
>TRBJ2-5|once|TRBV11-2|-
TGTGCCAGCAGCCCGTTGACAGGGACTTGGAAGACCCAGTACTTC
CASSPLTGTWKTQYF
>TRBJ2-3|-|TRBV5-6|TRBD1
TGTGCCAGCAGCTTGAGTACAGGGGCCAATACGCAGTATTTT
CASSLSTGANTQYF
>TRBJ2-7|-|TRBV28|TRBD1
TGTGCCAGCAGTTTAACCTCGGGACAGGGAATCTACGAGCAGTACTTC
CASSLTSGQGIYEQYF
>TRBJ1-2|-|TRBV3-1/TRBV3-2|-
TGTGCCAGCAGCCAAGCGGCCAGGCCGTCGGGCTACACCTTC
CASSQAARPSGYTF
>TRBJ1-5|-|TRBV5-1|-
TGCGCCAGCAGCTTGGGCGGCAGTCAGCCCCAGCATTTT
CASSLGGSQPQHF
>TRBJ1-6|-|TRBV4-2|-
TGTGCCAGCAGCCGAGACAGGACCGACAGCTCCTATAATTCACCCCTCCACTTT
CASSRDRTDSSYNSPLHF
>TRBJ1-6|-|TRBV3-1/TRBV3-2|-
TGTGCCAGCAGCCAAGGCGCCTCGGATTCACCCCTCCACTTT
CASSQGASDSPLHF
>TRBJ2-7|once|TRBV28|-
TGTGCCAGCAGATCTGGGACTCACTACGAGCAGTACTTC
CASRSGTHYEQYF
>TRBJ2-7|-|TRBV18|TRBD2
TGTGCCAGCTCGACAAGCGGGAGCGGGAGCGAGCAGTACTTC
CASSTSGSGSEQYF
>TRBJ1-2|-|TRBV11-1|TRBD1
TGTGCCAGCAGCTGGTGGACAGGGCTATCCTATGGCTACACCTTC
CASSWWTGLSYGYTF
>TRBJ1-2|-|TRBV5-4|-
TGTGCCAGCAGCTTGCAGGGCCAGAACTATGGCTACACCTTC
CASSLQGQNYGYTF
>TRBJ2-7|-|TRBV5-4|-
TGTGCCAGCAGCTTAGTATCAACGGGAGTACGTTACGAGCAGTACTTC
CASSLVSTGVRYEQYF
>TRBJ2-7|few|TRBV27|-
TGTGCCAGCAGCAGTGACAGTCTCTCCTACGAGCAGTACTTC
CASSSDSLSYEQYF
>TRBJ1-2|-|TRBV30|TRBD1
TGTGCCTTGATACAGGGGTTCAACTATGGCTACACCTTC
CALIQGFNYGYTF
>TRBJ1-6|-|TRBV6-2/TRBV6-3|-
TGTGCCAGCAGTTATAAAGGGGATTCACCCCTCCACTTT
CASSYKGDSPLHF
>TRBJ1-6|-|TRBV4-1|-
TGCGCCAGCAGCCAGGGACGGGAGAATTCACCCCTCCACTTT
CASSQGRENSPLHF
>TRBJ2-1|-|TRBV18|TRBD2
TGTGCCAGCTCCGTTTCTGGGGGGGAAAATGAGCAGTTCTTC
CASSVSGGENEQFF
>TRBJ1-4|-|TRBV4-3|-
TGCGCCAGCAGCCAAGTACCGAAGGGGTGGAAACTGTTTTTT
CASSQVPKGWKLFF
>TRBJ2-5|once|TRBV5-1|-
TGCGCCAGCAGCTTTTCGAGCGGAGAAGAGACCCAGTACTTC
CASSFSSGEETQYF
>TRBJ2-2|-|TRBV20-1|-
TGCAGTGCTAGTTCGGGGGACTGGACCGGGGAGCTGTTTTTT
CSASSGDWTGELFF
>TRBJ1-5|-|TRBV19|-
TGTGCCAGTACCCATCCTAGCGGGGGCGCGGAGCCCCAGCATTTT
CASTHPSGGAEPQHF
>TRBJ2-5|-|TRBV19|-
TGTGCCAGTAGCGTAACGACAGGCGAGGGGCAAGAGACCCAGTACTTC
CASSVTTGEGQETQYF
>TRBJ1-1|-|TRBV30|-
TGTGCCGCAGAACGGAACACTGAAGCTTTCTTT
CAAERNTEAFF
>TRBJ2-1|once|TRBV19|-
TGTGCCAGCGGCCGGGGAAGCTCCTACAATGAGCAGTTCTTC
CASGRGSSYNEQFF
>TRBJ2-1|-|TRBV10-3|-
TGTGCCATCAGGGAGGGAGTCAATGAGCAGTTCTTC
CAIREGVNEQFF
>TRBJ1-6|-|TRBV6-5|-
TGTGCCAGCAGTCGGGGGGGGGATTCACCCCTCCACTTT
CASSRGGDSPLHF
>TRBJ2-4|-|TRBV24-1|-
TGTGCCACCAGTGATGACAAGGCCAAAAACATTCAGTACTTC
CATSDDKAKNIQYF
>TRBJ1-4|-|TRBV4-1|TRBD1
TGCGCCAGCAGCCGATCGGGCACAGGGGGTAATGAAAAACTGTTTTTT
CASSRSGTGGNEKLFF
>TRBJ2-7|-|TRBV6-5|TRBD2
TGTGCCAGCAGGCTTAGACGGGAGGCCTACGAGCAGTACTTC
CASRLRREAYEQYF
>TRBJ1-1|-|TRBV7-9|TRBD1
TGTGCCAGCAGCTTGGCAGGGGGCTTGGCTGAAGCTTTCTTT
CASSLAGGLAEAFF
>TRBJ2-3|-|TRBV6-5|-
TGTGCCAGCGGGGGGAGCACAGATACGCAGTATTTT
CASGGSTDTQYF
>TRBJ1-1|few|TRBV3-1/TRBV3-2|-
TGTGCCAGCAGCCAATTAGGGACGGGGGTGGCTTTCTTT
CASSQLGTGVAFF
>TRBJ2-1|-|TRBV6-6|TRBD2
TGTGCCAGCAGCCACGAGCGGGAGGGAGCTGAGCAGTTCTTC
CASSHEREGAEQFF
>TRBJ1-2|-|TRBV6-5|-
TGTGCCAGCAGGGACCTAGGGAGTGGCTACACCTTC
CASRDLGSGYTF
>TRBJ2-7|once|TRBV2|-
TGTGCCAGTGGCCTCGCGGAGCCCCGACGACCCTACGAGCAGTACTTC
CASGLAEPRRPYEQYF
>TRBJ2-7|-|TRBV19|TRBD2
TGTGCCAGTAGAGCGTCCCGGACTAGCGGGAGTTACGAGCAGTACTTC
CASRASRTSGSYEQYF
>TRBJ2-5|-|TRBV30|TRBD2
TGTGCCTGGAGACTAGCGGGGCAAGAGACCCAGTACTTC
CAWRLAGQETQYF